The 29 T cell receptor beta chains below come from one sample, sequenced in a study of brain T cells in children with intractable seizures (dated by TCRdb to the early 2020s). The time point tag for this specimen amounts to: blood from clinic visit 5 months post-surgery; TSC patient then seizure free. Preparation of the library involved the immunoSEQ multiplex PCR assay. TCRdb took this table from immuneACCESS and kept in-frame rearrangements with V and J called. Such tables lack part of the clones; where checked against another copy, unresolved V genes explain under half of the gap, and the rest is unexplained. Across this sample there are about 350,000 clones, with about 93% seen only once. Around 5% of the sample belongs to the ten largest clones. The material was peripheral blood, obtained less than 6 months after surgery. Receptors were obtained from a boy under three years old with tuberous sclerosis and intractable seizures.

The rearrangement uses TRBV9 and TRBJ2-2, with 12 bases fitting TRBD2. Germline assignment: CDR1 SGDLS and CDR2 YYNGEE. The CDR3 length is 17 residues. Trimming took 2 bases from V and 4 from J; bases not matched to a gene: 6. The DNA for the CDR3 is TGTGCCAGCAGCGTCGCTTCTAGCGGGAGGGGCACCGGGGAGCTGTTTTTT. It is translated as CASSVASSGRGTGELFF.

The J gene is TRBJ2-1, the V gene TRBV6-4, with D maybe TRBD2 (5 bases). There are 14 residues in the CDR3. V was pared by 10 bases and J by 0 bases, with 13 bases between. CDR1 MRHNA and CDR2 SNTAGT come from the germline V gene. The CDR3 DNA sequence: TGTGCCACCAGAATAACTAGCTCCTACAATGAGCAGTTCTTC. Amino acid sequence: CATRITSSYNEQFF.

This chain links TRBV24-1 with TRBJ2-1; 14 bases are a match to TRBD2. V was pared by 7 bases and J by 8 bases, with 3 bases of the junction left unmatched. The germline CDR1 and CDR2 sequences are KGHDR and SFDVKD. This CDR3 is 14 amino acids long. The CDR3: CATRPGLAGDEQFF. For the CDR3, the DNA is TGTGCCACCAGGCCGGGACTAGCGGGAGATGAGCAGTTCTTC.

The CDR3 DNA sequence: TGCAGCGTTGACGGGGTCTATGGCTACACCTTC. Amino acid sequence: CSVDGVYGYTF. The rearrangement joins TRBV29-1 to TRBJ1-2; D not resolved. Trimming stripped 3 bases from V and 4 bases from J, with 6 bases between. Germline V CDR1 and CDR2: SQVTM, ANQGSEA. This CDR3 is built from 11 residues.

The CDR3 here is CASSQVAGRSLSSGNTIYF. For the CDR3, the DNA is TGTGCCAGCAGCCAAGTGGCAGGGCGAAGCCTCAGCTCTGGAAACACCATATATTTT. The rearrangement uses TRBV3-1 (or the pseudogene TRBV3-2) and TRBJ1-3; D is possibly TRBD1 (5 bases). The CDR3 has 19 residues. Trimming removed 1 base at V and 0 bases at J, with 19 bases between. Germline V CDR1 and CDR2: LGHDT, YNNKEL (reference sequence).

The chain combines TRBV11-3 with TRBJ2-3; no reliable D call. Germline CDR1 is SGHNT and CDR2 is YENEEA. This CDR3 region has 17 residues. V gave up 1 base and J gave up 3 bases, with 17 bases separating them. The chain's CDR3 is CASSLGAWAGSTDTQYF. The DNA of the CDR3 is TGTGCCAGCAGCTTAGGAGCCTGGGCTGGTTCGACAGATACGCAGTATTTT.

This chain connects TRBV13 to TRBJ2-3; D gene unclear. The CDR3 covers 14 residues. V lost 0 bases and J 2 bases, leaving 6 bases between the germline ends. Germline V gene lookup returns CDR1 PRHDT and CDR2 FYEKMQ (reference sequence). The CDR3, as DNA: TGTGCCAGCAGCTTAGGAGGGATCACAGATACGCAGTATTTT. It translates to CASSLGGITDTQYF.

This sequence joins TRBV5-1 and TRBJ2-7, with TRBD1 identical over 11 bases. Per germline, CDR1 SGHRS and CDR2 YFSETQ. Trimming took 0 bases from V and 2 from J; bases not matched to a gene: 7. The CDR3 covers 17 residues. CDR3 sequence reads: CASSLVGWDRGTYEQYF. For the CDR3, the DNA is TGCGCCAGCAGCTTGGTGGGTTGGGACAGGGGGACCTACGAGCAGTACTTC.

The chain couples TRBV12-3 or TRBV12-4 to TRBJ2-3; D not resolved. The germline V and J ends were trimmed by 0 bases and 6 bases, with 7 bases remaining between them. The CDR3 loop spans 13 amino acids. The CDR3 coding sequence is TGTGCCAGCAGTTTAGCCAGAAGGGATACGCAGTATTTT. Its protein product is CASSLARRDTQYF.

The J gene is TRBJ2-5, the V gene TRBV7-6; D is ambiguous. This CDR3 is built from 15 residues. Trimming pared 2 bases from V and 0 bases from J, leaving 10 bases between. Germline values: CDR1 SGHVS, CDR2 FNYEAQ. Here the CDR3 reads CASSLFFENQETQYF. The DNA for the CDR3 is TGTGCCAGCAGCTTATTCTTCGAGAACCAAGAGACCCAGTACTTC.

This clone was observed a single time. The V and J genes are TRBV7-9 and TRBJ2-5; a possible D gene is TRBD2 (5 bases). Trimming pared 1 base from V and 5 bases from J, leaving 11 bases between. Per germline, CDR1 SEHNR and CDR2 FQNEAQ (reference sequence). The CDR3 is 14 amino acids. CDR3 bases: TGTGCCAGCAGCTTAGAGGTTCGGAGGGAGACCCAGTACTTC. It specifies CASSLEVRRETQYF.

The J gene is TRBJ1-1, the V gene TRBV3-1 (or the pseudogene TRBV3-2); no definite D call. Germline V CDR1 and CDR2: LGHDT, YNNKEL (reference sequence). This CDR3 has 14 residues. Trimming shortened V by 4 bases and J by 1 base, and 10 bases separated the two germline ends. The CDR3 region is CASSRRVENTEAFF. CDR3 coding DNA: TGTGCCAGCAGCCGAAGGGTGGAGAACACTGAAGCTTTCTTT.

The chain has TRBV30 and TRBJ1-3; TRBD1 might be the D (6 bases). The CDR3 has 14 residues. The ends were cut back, 3 bases at V and 6 bases at J, with 15 bases in the middle. Germline values: CDR1 GTSNPN, CDR2 SVGIG (reference sequence). This chain's CDR3 is CAWSWGGPPNTIYF. The CDR3 nucleotides read TGTGCCTGGAGCTGGGGGGGGCCTCCAAACACCATATATTTT.

This sequence joins TRBV5-4 and TRBJ1-2; maybe TRBD1 (5 bases). Trimming removed 2 bases at V and 4 bases at J, with 18 bases between. This CDR3 is built from 16 residues. The germline CDR1 and CDR2 sequences are SGHNT and YYREEE (reference sequence). CDR3 sequence: CASSFPTGAVSYGYTF. The CDR3 region has the DNA TGTGCCAGCAGCTTTCCTACCGGGGCCGTTTCCTATGGCTACACCTTC.

The gene calls are TRBV2 and TRBJ1-1, with D hard to call. V lost 9 bases and J lost 6, with 17 bases in between. The germline V gene encodes CDR1 SNHLY and CDR2 FYNNEI. The CDR3 contains 13 residues. The CDR3 DNA sequence: TGTGCCAGTATCCCGGGGTTGAGCCCTGAAGCTTTCTTT. Residues: CASIPGLSPEAFF.

The chain recombines TRBV12-3 or TRBV12-4 with TRBJ1-2; D remains ambiguous. The ends were cut back, 6 bases at V and 2 bases at J, with 10 bases in the middle. The CDR3 consists of 13 residues. For the CDR3, the DNA is TGTGCCAGCAGCCCGACGGCGAACTATGGCTACACCTTC. This codes for CASSPTANYGYTF.

The chain's CDR3 is CARSLGGPLAPEAFF. The CDR3 DNA follows: TGTGCCAGAAGCTTGGGTGGCCCACTGGCCCCTGAAGCTTTCTTT. The chain joins TRBV5-3 to TRBJ1-1; D ambiguous. TRBV5-3 is an open reading frame whose function is uncertain. Trimming took off 0 bases at V and 6 bases at J, with 15 bases between the two ends. The CDR3 runs 15 residues.

This clone has just one count. V gene TRBV11-3 combines with J gene TRBJ1-1, with 9 nucleotides matching TRBD1. This CDR3 has 16 amino acids. From germline, CDR1 is SGHNT and CDR2 YENEEA. V shed 5 bases, J shed 1 base, and the junction held 8 bases outside the gene matches. The DNA for the CDR3 is TGTGCCAGCAGCCGACCCAGGGACAGGGCGAACACTGAAGCTTTCTTT. Translating it yields CASSRPRDRANTEAFF.

The chain links TRBV11-2 to TRBJ2-7; D uncertain. V was pared by 0 bases and J by 12 bases, with 15 bases between. CDR1 and CDR2 (germline): SGHAT, FQNNGV. The CDR3 contains 13 residues. The CDR3 loop is CASSLDGITVPYF. For the CDR3, the DNA is TGTGCCAGCAGCTTAGATGGCATTACGGTCCCGTACTTC.

J is TRBJ2-5 and V is TRBV7-8; a weak D match, TRBD1 (6 bases). This CDR3 has 14 residues. V was pared by 4 bases and J by 7 bases, with 16 bases between. Per the germline V gene, CDR1 is SGHVS and CDR2 is FQNEAQ. This CDR3 reads CASSSRTDRGTQYF. The CDR3 nucleotides are TGTGCCAGCAGCTCAAGGACAGACCGAGGGACCCAGTACTTC.

The rearrangement links TRBV5-4 to TRBJ1-3; D is perhaps TRBD1 (5 bases). Germline assignment: CDR1 SGHNT and CDR2 YYREEE (reference sequence). The CDR3 loop spans 14 amino acids. Trimming removed 4 bases at V and 1 base at J, with 9 bases between. The CDR3 protein is CASSPGRSGNTIYF. CDR3 DNA: TGTGCCAGCAGCCCAGGGAGGTCTGGAAACACCATATATTTT.

The chain joins TRBV5-1 to TRBJ2-1, with TRBD2 matching 8 bases. The V gene's germline CDR1 is SGHRS and CDR2 YFSETQ. V lost 4 bases to trimming and J lost 7 bases; unmatched junction nucleotides: 19. There are 18 residues in the CDR3. CDR3 region: CASSPSRAGVLSGNEQFF. The CDR3 nucleotides are TGCGCCAGCAGCCCCTCACGAGCGGGAGTTTTAAGTGGGAATGAGCAGTTCTTC.

The chain recombines TRBV9 with TRBJ2-1; D assignment may be TRBD1 or TRBD2 (6 bases each). Germline V lookup: CDR1 SGDLS, CDR2 YYNGEE. The CDR3 sequence is 14 residues long. Trimming took 4 bases from V and 8 from J, leaving 16 bases between them. CDR3 amino acids: CASSPGDFRDEQFF. CDR3 nucleotides: TGTGCCAGCAGCCCAGGGGACTTTCGCGATGAGCAGTTCTTC.

The genes are TRBV5-1 and TRBJ2-1; no definite D call. Trimming stripped 3 bases from V and 7 bases from J, with 11 bases between. This CDR3 is 13 amino acids long. CDR1 and CDR2 (germline): SGHRS, YFSETQ. CDR3 in amino acids: CASSSALGNEQFF. CDR3 nucleotide sequence: TGCGCCAGCAGCTCCGCCCTGGGGAATGAGCAGTTCTTC.

The chain links TRBV7-3 to TRBJ2-3, with D perhaps matching TRBD1 or TRBD2 (5 bases each). This CDR3 region has 17 residues. Germline CDR1 and CDR2: SGHTA and FQGTGA. V lost 5 bases to trimming and J lost 5 bases, with 23 bases between them. Here the CDR3 DNA reads TGTGCCAGCAGCCCCCACCCGGGGAGCAGGGTACTAGATACGCAGTATTTT. It codes for CASSPHPGSRVLDTQYF.

The chain combines TRBV7-9 with TRBJ2-3; D not resolved. This CDR3 contains 14 residues. CDR1 and CDR2 (germline): SEHNR, FQNEAQ (reference sequence). Deletions cut 5 bases from V and 1 base from J, with 10 bases between. CDR3 loop: CASSLHGGTDTQYF. As DNA, the CDR3 is TGTGCCAGCAGCCTGCATGGGGGCACAGATACGCAGTATTTT. Together with reference TRBV7-9 and TRBJ2-3, the CDR3 gives the full variable domain: DTGVSQNPRHKITKRGQNVTFRCDPISEHNRLYWYRQTLGQGPEFLTYFQNEAQLEKSRLLSDRFSAERPKGSFSTLEIQRTEQGDSAMYLCASSLHGGTDTQYFGPGTRLTVL.

The chain is built from TRBV7-9 and TRBJ1-3; TRBD1 might be the D (6 bases). The germline V gene encodes CDR1 SEHNR and CDR2 FQNEAQ (reference sequence). The CDR3 length is 15 residues. The V end lost 2 bases, the J end lost 6 bases, and 14 bases lay between the germline ends. The CDR3: CASSLLAPGVNTIYF. For the CDR3, the DNA is TGTGCCAGCAGCTTACTGGCCCCAGGGGTAAACACCATATATTTT.

V and J are TRBV4-2 and TRBJ1-3, with 10 bases matching TRBD1. CDR3 size: 19 residues. Trimming took 4 bases from V and 4 from J; bases not matched to a gene: 16. CDR1 is LGHNA, CDR2 YNFKEQ, per germline. The CDR3 nucleotides are TGTGCCAGCAGCCCAACATCCCCCCTCGACAGGGGGCGCGGAAACACCATATATTTT. Translation gives CASSPTSPLDRGRGNTIYF.

V is TRBV18 and J is TRBJ2-4; D possibly uses TRBD1 or TRBD2 (5 bases each). Germline assignment: CDR1 KGHSH and CDR2 LQKENI. Trimming removed 4 bases from V and 0 bases from J, with 16 bases in between. The CDR3 has 17 amino acids. CDR3 loop: CASSQQNPGRAKNIQYF. DNA for the CDR3: TGTGCCAGCTCACAACAGAACCCGGGACGAGCCAAAAACATTCAGTACTTC.